Listed below are T cell receptor beta chains from one sample, sequenced in a study of T cell changes during pregnancy in multiple sclerosis. Data came from immunoSEQ multiplex PCR; TCRdb stores just in-frame clones and leaves some out. The table has about 12,000 clones, about 94% seen once; the top ten hold roughly 0.3%. Material: CD4+ T cells from peripheral blood mononuclear cells, obtained before pregnancy. The receptors shown here come from a female donor with multiple sclerosis, enrolled in a pregnancy study. The CDR3 runs from the conserved cysteine through the conserved F or W. The D gene is left open where the match is weak. The size of a clone is reported for some rows only, either as once, few or many, or as a class for expanded clones.

TRBV14	few	-	TRBJ1-6	CASSPGLINSPLHF	TGTGCCAGCAGCCCGGGACTGATTAATTCACCCCTCCACTTT
TRBV29-1	-	-	TRBJ1-2	CSVAGDGYTF	TGCAGCGTTGCAGGGGATGGCTACACCTTC
TRBV29-1	-	TRBD1	TRBJ1-2	CSAGTGFNYGYTF	TGCAGCGCCGGGACAGGCTTTAACTATGGCTACACCTTC
TRBV7-2	-	-	TRBJ2-7	CASSWGQGREQYF	TGTGCCAGCAGCTGGGGTCAGGGTCGCGAGCAGTACTTC
TRBV9	-	-	TRBJ2-5	CASSVAPGLAETQYF	TGTGCCAGCAGCGTAGCTCCGGGACTTGCGGAGACCCAGTACTTC
TRBV5-1	-	TRBD2	TRBJ2-3	CASSDVASGGSTDTQYF	TGCGCCAGCAGCGACGTTGCTAGCGGGGGTTCCACAGATACGCAGTATTTT
TRBV18	-	TRBD1	TRBJ1-5	CASSPPTGGRSNQPQHF	TGTGCCAGCTCACCACCGACAGGGGGAAGAAGCAATCAGCCCCAGCATTTT
TRBV19	-	TRBD1	TRBJ2-7	CASSSLGQGPYEQYF	TGTGCCAGTAGTTCTTTGGGACAGGGACCCTACGAGCAGTACTTC
TRBV30	-	-	TRBJ2-2	CAWRGDPRDTGELFF	TGTGCCTGGAGAGGGGATCCCAGGGACACCGGGGAGCTGTTTTTT
TRBV5-5	-	-	TRBJ1-5	CASSLAGGNQPQHF	TGTGCCAGCAGCTTGGCCGGTGGCAATCAGCCCCAGCATTTT
TRBV7-6	-	TRBD1	TRBJ2-5	CASSQNRDRGPAETQYF	TGTGCCAGCAGCCAAAATCGAGACAGGGGGCCGGCGGAGACCCAGTACTTC
TRBV2	-	-	TRBJ2-7	CASIQGRSYEQYF	TGTGCCAGCATACAGGGTCGTTCCTACGAGCAGTACTTC
TRBV7-2	-	-	TRBJ1-2	CASSARTAPYGYTF	TGTGCCAGCAGCGCAAGGACAGCCCCCTATGGCTACACCTTC
TRBV19	once	-	TRBJ1-5	CASSPGPGGDQPQHF	TGTGCCAGTAGCCCTGGGCCCGGTGGCGATCAGCCCCAGCATTTT
TRBV4-1	-	TRBD1	TRBJ2-5	CASSQPHRGPTQYF	TGCGCCAGCAGCCAGCCCCACAGGGGTCCAACCCAGTACTTC
TRBV5-4	once	-	TRBJ1-3	CASSSDTFSGNTIYF	TGTGCCAGCAGCTCGGACACCTTCTCTGGAAACACCATATATTTT
TRBV12-5	-	TRBD2	TRBJ2-1	CASGRYKTSGGEGEQFF	TGTGCTAGTGGTCGCTACAAGACTAGCGGGGGGGAGGGAGAGCAGTTCTTC
TRBV18	once	-	TRBJ2-1	CASSPLGGRGSYNEQFF	TGTGCCAGCTCACCACTGGGGGGGCGGGGCTCCTACAATGAGCAGTTCTTC
TRBV12-5	once	-	TRBJ1-2	CASGIKKSGYTF	TGTGCTAGTGGTATAAAAAAAAGCGGCTACACCTTC
TRBV29-1	-	TRBD1	TRBJ2-4	CSVEGTGGFLGSYAKNIQYF	TGCAGCGTTGAAGGGACAGGGGGATTCCTTGGTAGTTATGCCAAAAACATTCAGTACTTC
TRBV19	-	-	TRBJ1-5	CASSISGDQPQHF	TGTGCCAGTAGTATTTCGGGGGATCAGCCCCAGCATTTT
TRBV6-1	-	-	TRBJ1-2	CASSESVVFNYGYTF	TGTGCCAGCAGTGAATCAGTCGTTTTTAACTATGGCTACACCTTC
TRBV25-1	once	-	TRBJ1-6	CASSGPRDKYNSPLHF	TGTGCCAGCAGCGGACCCCGGGACAAGTATAATTCACCCCTCCACTTT
TRBV15	-	-	TRBJ2-1	CATSREVGGANEQFF	TGTGCCACCAGCAGAGAAGTTGGGGGGGCCAATGAGCAGTTCTTC
TRBV10-1	-	-	TRBJ2-1	CASSEGTHNEQFF	TGCGCCAGCAGTGAGGGCACGCACAATGAGCAGTTCTTC
TRBV9	-	-	TRBJ2-5	CASSPEGDVWYQETQYF	TGTGCCAGCAGCCCCGAGGGGGACGTCTGGTACCAAGAGACCCAGTACTTC
TRBV6-1	-	-	TRBJ1-1	CASSSGAVNTEAFF	TGTGCCAGCTCTTCAGGGGCTGTGAACACTGAAGCTTTCTTT
TRBV5-4	-	-	TRBJ2-1	CASSGEASYNEQFF	TGTGCCAGCAGCGGCGAGGCAAGTTACAATGAGCAGTTCTTC
TRBV6-5	-	-	TRBJ1-2	CASSPTGLYYGYTF	TGTGCCAGCAGCCCCACCGGACTATACTATGGCTACACCTTC
TRBV7-3	-	TRBD2	TRBJ2-1	CASSLGLGLDHEQFF	TGTGCCAGCAGCCTTGGACTAGGCCTTGATCATGAGCAGTTCTTC
TRBV7-9	-	-	TRBJ2-7	CASSGTGSYEQYF	TGTGCCAGCAGCGGAACAGGCAGCTACGAGCAGTACTTC
TRBV11-2	-	-	TRBJ2-3	CASSLHPISTDTQYF	TGTGCCAGCAGCTTACATCCTATAAGCACAGATACGCAGTATTTT
TRBV5-1	-	TRBD1	TRBJ2-1	CASKRGGVENEQFF	TGCGCCAGCAAAAGAGGGGGCGTTGAAAATGAGCAGTTCTTC
TRBV5-8	-	TRBD1	TRBJ2-3	CASSPGTGTTDTQYF	TGTGCCAGCAGCCCGGGGACAGGGACCACAGATACGCAGTATTTT
TRBV6-1	-	-	TRBJ1-5	CASSEGGLRNQPQHF	TGTGCCAGCAGTGAAGGTGGGCTTCGCAATCAGCCCCAGCATTTT
TRBV5-4	-	TRBD2	TRBJ2-3	CASTPGLAGGYTQYF	TGTGCCAGCACACCGGGACTAGCGGGGGGATATACGCAGTATTTT
TRBV9	-	-	TRBJ2-3	CASSPIGSQGDTQYF	TGTGCCAGCAGCCCTATCGGGTCGCAAGGAGATACGCAGTATTTT
TRBV29-1	-	-	TRBJ2-4	CSVGGRAKNIQYF	TGCAGCGTTGGCGGTAGGGCCAAAAACATTCAGTACTTC
TRBV7-8	-	TRBD1	TRBJ1-6	CASSSRQGGGNSPLHF	TGTGCCAGCAGCTCGCGACAGGGAGGTGGTAATTCACCCCTCCACTTT
TRBV6-5	few	TRBD1	TRBJ1-6	CASSYLDRDGSPLHF	TGTGCCAGCAGTTACCTCGACAGGGATGGGTCACCCCTCCACTTT
TRBV19	once	-	TRBJ2-1	CASSIVGINNEQFF	TGTGCCAGTAGTATAGTTGGCATAAACAATGAGCAGTTCTTC
TRBV7-8	-	TRBD1	TRBJ1-2	CASSLGQGGGYTF	TGTGCCAGCAGCTTGGGACAGGGGGGGGGCTACACCTTC
TRBV5-6	-	-	TRBJ2-1	CASRFADRNEQFF	TGTGCCAGCAGGTTTGCCGACAGAAATGAGCAGTTCTTC
TRBV27	-	TRBD1	TRBJ1-5	CASRQGVNQPQHF	TGTGCCAGCAGGCAGGGGGTTAATCAGCCCCAGCATTTT
TRBV6-1	once	-	TRBJ2-7	CASSTRDSYEQYF	TGTGCCAGCAGTACCCGAGACAGCTACGAGCAGTACTTC
TRBV5-1	-	TRBD1	TRBJ1-1	CASSFKDREDTEAFF	TGCGCCAGCAGCTTTAAAGACAGGGAAGACACTGAAGCTTTCTTT
TRBV21-1	-	-	TRBJ1-2	CASIPRGGLANYGYTF	TGTGCCAGCATCCCAAGGGGGGGCCTAGCTAACTATGGCTACACCTTC
TRBV7-3	once	-	TRBJ2-2	CASSSNNNGELFF	TGTGCCAGCAGCTCCAACAATAACGGGGAGCTGTTTTTT
TRBV2	-	TRBD1	TRBJ1-1	CASSYHRGTTEAFF	TGTGCCAGCAGTTATCACAGGGGAACCACTGAAGCTTTCTTT
TRBV2	-	-	TRBJ2-4	CASSPVAKNIQYF	TGTGCCAGCAGTCCCGTGGCCAAAAACATTCAGTACTTC
TRBV6-5	-	-	TRBJ1-2	CASSQRDYGYTF	TGTGCCAGCAGTCAGCGGGACTATGGCTACACCTTC